This TCR beta chain was retrieved from a study of T-cell memory formation after mild COVID-19 (dated by TCRdb to about 2021). In the study overall: TCR sequence clusters from the two donors were largely donor specific. Longitudinal TCRalpha and TCRbeta repertoire sequencing tracked T-cell clones expanding and contracting after mild COVID-19 in a couple of donors. The cohort was made up of two young adult volunteers, one female and one male, who were previously healthy.

This clonotype was counted only a few times. No cognate antigen has been identified for it. There are no base qualities to consult, and no much larger clone falls within one base. The CDR3 runs 15 amino acids, cysteine and phenylalanine included. Left in the record is the CDR3 DNA by itself, 45 bases read in frame from the first base. The germline V gene provides CDR1 MDHEN and CDR2 SYDVKM. V and J are truncated by 5 bases and 7 bases respectively, leaving an intervening sequence of 17 bases. Results the study describes overall, beyond this receptor: The detection of some responding clones in pre-infection memory suggests that pre-existing cross-reactive memory T cells joined the SARS-CoV-2 response. Only a couple of mild cases were covered by the study, and larger cohorts that include severe cases with pre-infection samples were considered necessary. Clones that contracted from day 15 to 85 showed balanced CD4/CD8 phenotypes, whereas a second wave of clones that expanded from day 15 to 37 leaned towards CD4+. Whether the second-wave clones peaking on day 37 were SARS-CoV-2 specific was not confirmed. Contracting CD4+ clones appeared mostly in the CM and EM memory subsets, whereas CD8+ clones were enriched in EMRA.

This sample was sequenced with an Illumina NovaSeq 6000. TCRalpha and TCRbeta cDNA libraries were constructed by 5'RACE with constant-segment primers, with sample barcodes and unique molecular identifiers being introduced. Trizol reagent was used to extract RNA from every sample. Libraries were amplified in two PCR steps, with a second sample barcode and Illumina TruSeq adapters added in the second step. The libraries were sequenced on an Illumina NovaSeq using 2 x 150 bp paired-end reads. The authors' pipeline ran thus. The reads were demultiplexed and collapsed into UMI-guided consensus sequences using migec v1.2.7. Using mixcr v2.1.11, UMI consensuses were aligned to TRA and TRB V and J templates and then assembled into clonotypes. Expanded or contracted clonotypes were those called significant by both edgeR and NoisET, with noise models trained on biological replicates. For edgeR calls, the thresholds were a false discovery rate-adjusted p below 0.01 and a log2 fold-change of 1. As an exploratory analysis of dynamics, max-normalized trajectories of the 1000 most abundant clonotypes were examined by PCA with hierarchical clustering. The CD4 or CD8 phenotype of responding clones was assigned using the separately sequenced CD4+ and CD8+ repertoires. TCRdb reprocessed the public reads (quality trimming at Q25 with fastp, clone calling with MiXCR) and kept in-frame beta chains. When rows share a CDR3 protein, they turn into one entry using the most common DNA and genes. The authors' filters were not applied to this entry. The sample has roughly 610,000 distinct CDR3 sequences on record, approximately 15% of them singletons. Roughly 7.7% of the sample is held by the ten biggest clonotypes.

Ficoll-Paque density gradient centrifugation was the method used to isolate PBMCs. The receptor was isolated from an adult woman who had mild COVID-19 (a few samples of this study predate the infection). The sample titles of this study are shuffled in the database, so cell type and time point are left out; the donor was told from shared clones. Recombination joined TRBV28 with TRBJ1-4; matching of 5 bases hints at TRBD1 as the D gene. The sample consisted of PBMCs or a T cell subset sorted from them (not recorded which). The CDR3 protein: CASSLLGRGVEKLFF. Here is the DNA: TGTGCCAGCAGTCTGCTGGGGAGAGGGGTTGAAAAACTGTTTTTT. The variable domain in full, with residues beyond the CDR3 obtained from the reference TRBV28 and TRBJ1-4 genes, is DVKVTQSSRYLVKRTGEKVFLECVQDMDHENMFWYRQDPGLGLRLIYFSYDVKMKEKGDIPEGYSVSREKKERFSLILESASTNQTSMYLCASSLLGRGVEKLFFGSGTQLSVL.